The 24 T cell receptor beta chains in this list originate from one sample, sequenced in a study of shared clonotypes between healthy human individuals. Clones were sequenced by immunoSEQ multiplex PCR, and TCRdb holds only the in-frame ones, with some missing. This sample carries fewer than 2.5 million clones, approximately 94% of them seen once, and the ten largest clones take approximately 0.35%. Source material: naive CD4+ T cells from PBMCs. The sample's subset: CD45RA+ positively selected. The receptors were gathered from a man between 18 and 35 years old in good health. Some clones in this sample may be carry-over from other donors' samples.

This sequence joins TRBV6-1 and TRBJ1-2; 7 bases agree with TRBD1. Germline V lookup: CDR1 MNHNS, CDR2 SASEGT. CDR3 length: 14 residues. With 6 bases clipped from V and 7 bases from J, the junction kept 11 bases outside the gene matches. CDR3 sequence reads: CASSLGTDLVGYTF. CDR3 DNA sequence: TGTGCCAGCAGCCTCGGGACAGACCTCGTTGGCTACACCTTC.

Concerning this clone itself: Other DNA sequences from this sample encode an identical CDR3 as well. The CDR3 sequence: CASSYSWQGNTEAFF. CDR3 sequence (DNA): TGTGCCAGCAGTTACAGTTGGCAGGGTAACACTGAAGCTTTCTTT. The chain joins TRBV6-5 to TRBJ1-1; weak D call: TRBD1 (5 bases). CDR3 size: 15 residues. The germline V gene has CDR1 MNHEY and CDR2 SVGAGI. Trimming took off 2 bases at V and 2 bases at J, with 12 bases between the two ends.

This clone was detected once. This rearrangement joins TRBV7-8 to TRBJ2-1, with D perhaps TRBD1 (6 bases). V lost 5 bases, J lost 1 base, and 15 bases lay in between. The CDR3 sequence is 16 residues long. Germline V gene data show CDR1 as SGHVS and CDR2 as FQNEAQ. The CDR3 nucleotides are TGTGCCAGCAGCCCCCCCGAGGGGGTTTCCTACAATGAGCAGTTCTTC. Amino acids: CASSPPEGVSYNEQFF.

The V gene is TRBV6-5, the J gene TRBJ1-5; D not resolved. The CDR3 has 13 amino acids. Germline loops: CDR1 MNHEY, CDR2 SVGAGI. Trimming shortened V by 7 bases and J by 5 bases, and 12 bases separated the two germline ends. The CDR3: CASTRGSDQPQHF. In DNA, the CDR3 is TGTGCCAGCACCCGGGGTAGTGATCAGCCCCAGCATTTT.

This clone has just a few counts. The V gene is TRBV9, the J gene TRBJ2-2; D might be TRBD2 (6 bases). V shed 1 base and J shed 4 bases, with 11 bases lying between them. CDR1 is SGDLS, CDR2 YYNGEE, per germline. The CDR3 has 15 residues. The CDR3 reads CASSVTGVGTGELFF. In DNA form, the CDR3 reads TGTGCCAGCAGCGTAACGGGAGTGGGCACCGGGGAGCTGTTTTTT. The full variable domain, its missing parts supplied by reference TRBV9 and TRBJ2-2, is DSGVTQTPKHLITATGQRVTLRCSPRSGDLSVYWYQQSLDQGLQFLIQYYNGEERAKGNILERFSAQQFPDLHSELNLSSLELGDSALYFCASSVTGVGTGELFFGEGSRLTVL.

The chain couples TRBV5-4 to TRBJ1-1; 7 nucleotides align to TRBD1. The CDR3 consists of 14 residues. Germline V gene lookup returns CDR1 SGHNT and CDR2 YYREEE (reference sequence). J gave up 5 bases and V 4 bases, and 8 bases lay outside the gene matches. The CDR3 loop is CASSKGQPGTEAFF. The CDR3 DNA sequence: TGTGCCAGCAGCAAGGGACAGCCGGGGACTGAAGCTTTCTTT.

The chain has TRBV14 and TRBJ2-1; D may be TRBD1 or TRBD2 (5 bases each). V dropped 4 bases and J dropped 4 bases, with 14 bases sitting between them. This CDR3 is 15 amino acids long. Germline V lookup: CDR1 SGHDN, CDR2 FVKESK. This CDR3 reads CASSRDRGYYNEQFF. CDR3 in DNA: TGTGCCAGCAGCCGGGACCGCGGTTATTACAATGAGCAGTTCTTC.

To note about this clone: Different DNA sequences within this sample yield the same CDR3. This chain uses TRBV5-6 with TRBJ2-7, with D unresolved. In germline, CDR1 is SGHDT, CDR2 YYEEEE. This CDR3 comprises 14 residues. The V and J ends lost 2 bases and 0 bases respectively, with 9 bases between them. The CDR3 region has the DNA TGTGCCAGCAGCTTAGGCCCGACCTCCTACGAGCAGTACTTC. Translating it yields CASSLGPTSYEQYF. Filled out from reference TRBV5-6 and TRBJ2-7, the complete variable domain reads DAGVTQSPTHLIKTRGQQVTLRCSPKSGHDTVSWYQQALGQGPQFIFQYYEEEERQRGNFPDRFSGHQFPNYSSELNVNALLLGDSALYLCASSLGPTSYEQYFGPGTRLTVT.

The chain combines TRBV29-1 with TRBJ1-1; D may be TRBD1 (5 bases). Trimming removed 8 bases at V and 1 base at J, with 17 bases between. This CDR3 region has 14 residues. CDR1 is SQVTM, CDR2 ANQGSEA, per germline. CDR3 region: CSSLLGGGNTEAFF. DNA for the CDR3: TGCAGCTCCCTCTTGGGCGGGGGGAACACTGAAGCTTTCTTT.

The chain is built from TRBV7-9 and TRBJ2-3; unclear D gene. Per the germline V gene, CDR1 is SEHNR and CDR2 is FQNEAQ (reference sequence). This CDR3 is built from 14 residues. Deletions cut 7 bases from V and 0 bases from J, with 11 bases between. The CDR3 loop reads CASTVGTSTDTQYF. The DNA for the CDR3 is TGTGCCAGCACCGTGGGTACTAGCACAGATACGCAGTATTTT.

This clone appeared once. The chain couples TRBV5-5 to TRBJ1-3, with no clear D. Germline V CDR1 and CDR2: SGHKS, YYEKEE (reference sequence). V lost 4 bases to trimming and J lost 0 bases, with 14 bases between them. The CDR3 spans 16 residues. CDR3 bases: TGTGCCAGCAGCCTCCGGCCCCAGGACTCTGGAAACACCATATATTTT. Translating gives CASSLRPQDSGNTIYF.

The chain's CDR3 is CASSQPLRDRRVSSGNTIYF. The CDR3 DNA follows: TGCGCCAGCAGCCAGCCCCTGAGGGACAGGAGGGTCTCCTCTGGAAACACCATATATTTT. The V and J genes are TRBV4-3 and TRBJ1-3, with 8 bases lining up with TRBD1. Trimming cost V 3 bases and J 0 bases; bases outside gene matches: 16. This CDR3 region has 20 residues. The germline gives CDR1 LGHNA, CDR2 YSLEER.

The chain employs TRBV7-8 and TRBJ1-4, with a weak D call TRBD1 (6 bases). This CDR3 is built from 13 residues. The V end was cut by 3 bases, the J end by 6 bases, with 8 bases between. Germline V gene sequence: CDR1 SGHVS, CDR2 FQNEAQ. CDR3 in amino acids: CASSLRGDEKLFF. The CDR3 DNA reads as TGTGCCAGCAGCTTGAGGGGGGATGAAAAACTGTTTTTT.

The chain combines TRBV5-4 with TRBJ2-1; tentative D call: TRBD2 (6 bases). CDR3 length: 15 amino acids. Germline-derived CDR1 and CDR2 are SGHNT and YYREEE (reference sequence). Trimming pared 2 bases from V and 7 bases from J, leaving 16 bases between. Written as DNA, the CDR3 is TGTGCCAGCAGCTTCGAATCCGGGAGAGCAAATGAGCAGTTCTTC. Translation: CASSFESGRANEQFF.

The chain couples TRBV7-8 to TRBJ1-5; TRBD1 might be the D (6 bases). The CDR3 length is 15 residues. CDR1 and CDR2 from the germline V gene are SGHVS and FQNEAQ. The V gene lost 5 bases and the J gene lost 6 bases, with 17 bases spanning the gap. CDR3 in amino acids: CASSLFGTGSQPQHF. CDR3 sequence (DNA): TGTGCCAGCAGCCTCTTCGGAACAGGGTCTCAGCCCCAGCATTTT.

The chain has TRBV11-2 and TRBJ2-5; possible D gene TRBD2, 7 bases. The J call may be mistaken, given a closer DNA end match to TRBJ2-7. Germline CDR1 reads SGHAT; CDR2 reads FQNNGV. The CDR3 extends over 16 amino acids. The CDR3 DNA reads as TGTGCCAGCAGCCTACCCTGGGGGGGCTTGACTCGCGAGCAGTACTTC. Its protein is CASSLPWGGLTREQYF.

In this sample, this clone turned up once. Other DNA sequences of this sample code for an identical CDR3. The V and J genes are TRBV20-1 and TRBJ2-5, with D unclear. CDR1 is DFQATT, CDR2 SNEGSKA, per germline (reference sequence). V dropped 6 bases and J dropped 0 bases, with 5 bases sitting between them. The CDR3 extends over 11 amino acids. Here the CDR3 reads CSAINQETQYF. CDR3 DNA sequence: TGCAGTGCCATTAACCAAGAGACCCAGTACTTC.

The chain uses TRBV2 and TRBJ2-1, with TRBD2 matching over 12 bases. Looked up from germline, CDR1 is SNHLY and CDR2 is FYNNEI. The junction had 4 bases not matched to a gene; V was cut back by 6 bases and J by 4 bases. This CDR3 is built from 15 residues. The CDR3 reads CASRRTSGTYNEQFF. CDR3 DNA sequence: TGTGCCAGCAGGAGGACTAGCGGGACTTACAATGAGCAGTTCTTC.

The rearrangement links TRBV7-6 to TRBJ2-7; TRBD2 agrees at 9 bases. Germline values: CDR1 SGHVS, CDR2 FNYEAQ. The CDR3 extends over 14 amino acids. The V segment lost 5 bases and the J segment 1 base; nucleotides outside the gene matches: 3. The chain's CDR3 is CASSLTSGSYEQYF. CDR3 DNA: TGTGCCAGCAGCCTGACTAGCGGATCCTACGAGCAGTACTTC.

This chain links TRBV5-4 with TRBJ1-2; D might be TRBD1 (6 bases). In germline, CDR1 is SGHNT, CDR2 YYREEE (reference sequence). V was pared by 0 bases and J by 4 bases, with 13 bases between. The CDR3 totals 15 residues. The CDR3 nucleotides read TGTGCCAGCAGCTTGGCGACAGGCTTATTCTATGGCTACACCTTC. Its protein is CASSLATGLFYGYTF.

The chain combines TRBV5-1 with TRBJ2-1; 15 positions agree with TRBD2. From germline, CDR1 is SGHRS and CDR2 YFSETQ. The CDR3 contains 17 residues. With 7 bases clipped from V and 6 bases from J, the junction kept 11 bases outside the gene matches. This chain's CDR3 is CASVLGLAGGFSNEQFF. CDR3 DNA: TGCGCCAGCGTGCTGGGACTAGCGGGAGGATTTAGCAATGAGCAGTTCTTC.

The CDR3 DNA reads as TGTGCCAGCACCCCCCAGGGGGCGCGCGGCTATGGCTACACCTTC. It translates to CASTPQGARGYGYTF. V gene TRBV28 combines with J gene TRBJ1-2; TRBD1 aligns across 8 bases. The CDR3 contains 15 residues. Germline loops: CDR1 MDHEN, CDR2 SYDVKM. V lost 7 bases to trimming and J lost 4 bases; unmatched junction nucleotides: 11.

This chain connects TRBV11-3 to TRBJ2-7; no firm D call. Between the trimmed V and J ends, which lost 4 bases and 2 bases, there was a span of 12 bases. CDR3 length equals 14 residues. The germline CDR1 and CDR2 sequences are SGHNT and YENEEA. CDR3 sequence reads: CASSCGSLTYEQYF. The DNA of the CDR3 is TGTGCCAGCAGCTGTGGCTCTCTAACCTACGAGCAGTACTTC.

The chain joins TRBV28 to TRBJ2-1; D might be TRBD1 (6 bases). Trimming stripped 4 bases from V and 3 bases from J, with 16 bases between. The CDR3 spans 16 residues. Germline assignment: CDR1 MDHEN and CDR2 SYDVKM. CDR3: CASSSLSGHGYNEQFF. CDR3 nucleotides: TGTGCCAGCAGTTCCCTTTCGGGACACGGCTACAATGAGCAGTTCTTC. The full variable domain, its missing parts supplied by reference TRBV28 and TRBJ2-1, is DVKVTQSSRYLVKRTGEKVFLECVQDMDHENMFWYRQDPGLGLRLIYFSYDVKMKEKGDIPEGYSVSREKKERFSLILESASTNQTSMYLCASSSLSGHGYNEQFFGPGTRLTVL.